The next 22 T cell receptor beta chains were all read from a single sample in a study of blood T cells in healthy people across ages. A second PCR of roughly 6 to 12 cycles used a sample-barcoded 5' primer and a J-beta primer mix. TCRdb ran MiXCR on the 5' RACE reads and lists one entry per CDR3 protein. The repertoire holds hundreds of thousands of distinct CDR3 sequences, with more than 45% as singletons. The specimen was blood. The origin of the receptors is a woman older than 75 in good health.

This chain connects TRBV27 to TRBJ1-2; D is ambiguous. Per the germline V gene, CDR1 is MNHEY and CDR2 is SMNVEV (reference sequence). CDR3 size: 17 residues. Trimming shortened V by 8 bases and J by 3 bases, and 25 bases separated the two germline ends. CDR3 amino acids: CASSPTGTETPYYGYTF. CDR3 DNA: TGTGCCAGCTCTCCAACGGGTACCGAGACCCCCTACTATGGCTACACCTTC.

Many counts were recorded for this clonotype. The chain carries TRBV27 and TRBJ2-7, with TRBD1 matching over 9 bases. CDR1 is MNHEY, CDR2 SMNVEV, per germline (reference sequence). The CDR3 is 16 amino acids. V was pared by 3 bases and J by 3 bases, with 9 bases of the junction left unmatched. The CDR3 nucleotides are TGTGCCAGCAGTTTCGGGGGGACAGGGACCCTCTACGAGCAGTACTTC. It specifies CASSFGGTGTLYEQYF.

The V and J genes are TRBV2 and TRBJ2-2, with D unclear. Between the trimmed V and J ends, which lost 6 bases and 5 bases, there was a span of 10 bases. The CDR3 is 13 amino acids. Germline assignment: CDR1 SNHLY and CDR2 FYNNEI. CDR3 sequence: CASRIGGTGELFF. CDR3 coding DNA: TGTGCCAGCAGAATCGGTGGGACCGGGGAGCTGTTTTTT.

About this clonotype: It may be a read error: a sequence one base away is much more abundant. The genes are TRBV5-1 and TRBJ2-1; D may match TRBD1 or TRBD2 (5 bases each). Looked up from germline, CDR1 is SGHRS and CDR2 is YFSETQ. The CDR3 has 13 amino acids. V was clipped by 6 bases and J by 13 bases, with 20 bases between them. In DNA form, the CDR3 reads TGCGCCAGCAACCCGGGACCTCAAGAGACCCAGTTCTTC. It specifies CASNPGPQETQFF.

This clonotype was picked up many times. This chain uses TRBV5-1 with TRBJ2-3; D may be TRBD2 (5 bases). Germline assignment: CDR1 SGHRS and CDR2 YFSETQ. The germline V and J ends were trimmed by 7 bases and 0 bases, with 12 bases remaining between them. This CDR3 is built from 14 residues. CDR3 in DNA: TGCGCCAGCCACACGGGATCTAGCACAGATACGCAGTATTTT. Amino acids: CASHTGSSTDTQYF.

The table lists this clonotype with a count of one. This could be a read error, since a much larger clone is one nucleotide away. The chain has TRBV28 and TRBJ2-5; D ambiguous. Germline CDR1 reads MDHEN; CDR2 reads SYDVKM. V was cut by 3 bases and J by 11 bases, with 13 bases left in between. CDR3 size: 12 residues. CDR3 sequence (DNA): TGTGCCAGCAGTTTGCTCTACAATGAGCAGTACTTC. Its protein is CASSLLYNEQYF.

This clonotype has only a few counts. V usage is TRBV7-9 and J usage is TRBJ1-5, with unresolved D. The CDR3 consists of 13 residues. V was shortened by 5 bases and J by 9 bases, with 14 bases between the two germline ends. Looked up from germline, CDR1 is SEHNR and CDR2 is FQNEAQ (reference sequence). CDR3 sequence (DNA): TGTGCCAGCAGCGTAGGAGAACGGGCGCCCCAGCATTTT. Encoded protein: CASSVGERAPQHF.

The chain uses TRBV25-1 and TRBJ2-6; D possibly uses TRBD1 or TRBD2 (5 bases each). This CDR3 comprises 17 residues. The ends were cut back, 5 bases at V and 2 bases at J, with 16 bases in the middle. Germline assignment: CDR1 MGHDK and CDR2 SYGVNS. The DNA of the CDR3 is TGTGCCAGCAGTACCGTTCGTAGGGGAGCTGGGGCCAACGTCCTGACTTTC. Protein: CASSTVRRGAGANVLTF. Filled out from reference TRBV25-1 and TRBJ2-6, the complete variable domain reads EADIYQTPRYLVIGTGKKITLECSQTMGHDKMYWYQQDPGMELHLIHYSYGVNSTEKGDLSSESTVSRIRTEHFPLTLESARPSHTSQYLCASSTVRRGAGANVLTFGAGSRLTVL.

There are many counts of this clonotype. V usage is TRBV20-1 and J usage is TRBJ1-2; D remains unclear. Germline CDR1 and CDR2: DFQATT and SNEGSKA (reference sequence). The CDR3 loop spans 11 amino acids. V lost 0 bases, J lost 12 bases, and 11 bases lay in between. CDR3 residues: CSARDLGIDTF. CDR3 sequence (DNA): TGCAGTGCTAGAGATCTGGGGATCGACACCTTC.

The V and J genes are TRBV4-3 and TRBJ2-7; D is undetermined. Germline CDR1 LGHNA, CDR2 YSLEER. Trimming left V 0 bases short and J 0 bases short, with 6 bases between. The CDR3 sequence is 14 residues long. This CDR3 is CASSQDYSSYEQYF. CDR3 nucleotides: TGCGCCAGCAGCCAAGATTACAGCTCCTACGAGCAGTACTTC.

V usage is TRBV7-8 and J usage is TRBJ2-4; 7 bases match TRBD1. With the DNA end fitting TRBJ2-7 better, the J assignment may be wrong. CDR3 length: 15 amino acids. Germline V gives CDR1 SGHVS, CDR2 FQNEAQ. CDR3 in DNA: TGTGCCAGCAGCCGAATAGGGACAGTCTCCTACGAGCAGTACTTC. Its translation: CASSRIGTVSYEQYF.

Concerning this clonotype itself: With a much larger clone just one base away, this may be a read error. The chain is built from TRBV7-2 and TRBJ2-3; tentatively, D is TRBD2 (6 bases). Between the trimmed V and J ends, which lost 3 bases and 2 bases, there was a span of 9 bases. CDR3 length: 14 amino acids. Per germline, CDR1 SGHTA and CDR2 FQGNSA. This chain's CDR3 is CASSFAGTTDTQYF. Here the CDR3 DNA reads TGTGCCAGCAGCTTCGCGGGGACCACAGATACGCAGTATTTT.

This clonotype was recorded a few times. The chain recombines TRBV27 with TRBJ2-3, with TRBD2 as a possible D gene (6 bases). Between the trimmed V and J ends, which lost 7 bases and 2 bases, there was a span of 25 bases. Germline V CDR1 and CDR2: MNHEY, SMNVEV (reference sequence). The CDR3 runs to 18 residues. CDR3 sequence (DNA): TGTGCCAGCACCCACTCCCATGCCGTAGCGGATCTCACAGATACGCAGTATTTT. It encodes CASTHSHAVADLTDTQYF.

The CDR3 DNA reads as TGCAGCGTTGTGCCTACGCCTGAAGCTTTCTTT. Translating it yields CSVVPTPEAFF. The chain links TRBV29-1 to TRBJ1-1; D is unresolved. V lost 4 bases to trimming and J lost 6 bases, with 9 bases between them. The CDR3 has 11 amino acids. Germline CDR1 and CDR2: SQVTM and ANQGSEA.

This chain uses TRBV5-6 with TRBJ2-5, with no clear D. With 3 bases removed from V and 7 bases from J, the gap between germline ends came to 10 bases. CDR1 and CDR2 (germline): SGHDT, YYEEEE. The CDR3 sequence is 12 residues long. The CDR3 region has the DNA TGTGCCAGCAGCTCCGTCTCCGTGACCCAGTACTTC. It is translated as CASSSVSVTQYF.

This clonotype was detected only once. A read error may explain this, as a much larger clone is one base away. The V and J genes are TRBV3-1 and TRBJ2-3; 13 bases line up with TRBD2. Germline V gene sequence: CDR1 LGHDT, CDR2 YNNKEL (reference sequence). The CDR3 contains 18 residues. In DNA form, the CDR3 reads TGTGCCAGCAACCAAGGCCGACTAGCGGGAGGCCGCACAGATACGCAGTATTTT. It encodes CASNQGRLAGGRTDTQYF.

The chain joins TRBV5-4 to TRBJ2-5; D perhaps matches TRBD1 (5 bases). With 6 bases removed from V and 5 bases from J, the gap between germline ends came to 14 bases. This CDR3 is 13 amino acids long. The germline CDR1 and CDR2 sequences are SGHNT and YYREEE (reference sequence). The CDR3 DNA reads TGTGCCAGCAAATACTCAGGGAAGGAGACCCAGTACTTC. It yields the protein CASKYSGKETQYF. The complete variable domain, with remaining parts taken from reference TRBV5-4 and TRBJ2-5, reads ETGVTQSPTHLIKTRGQQVTLRCSSQSGHNTVSWYQQALGQGPQFIFQYYREEENGRGNFPPRFSGLQFPNYSSELNVNALELDDSALYLCASKYSGKETQYFGPGTRLLVL.

This clonotype was seen at least ten times. CDR3 amino acids: CASSPGGGYTF. In nucleotides, the CDR3 is TGTGCCAGCAGCCCGGGTGGAGGCTACACCTTC. V and J are TRBV6-6 and TRBJ1-2; D gene uncertain. This CDR3 comprises 11 residues. Germline V gives CDR1 MNHNY, CDR2 SVGAGI (reference sequence). The germline V and J ends were trimmed by 6 bases and 8 bases, with 10 bases remaining between them.

This clonotype was seen repeatedly, ten times or more. The chain couples TRBV29-1 to TRBJ2-1, with D perhaps matching TRBD2 (7 bases). The germline V gene encodes CDR1 SQVTM and CDR2 ANQGSEA. V shed 7 bases and J shed 4 bases, with 17 bases lying between them. The length of the CDR3 is 14 residues. CDR3 in amino acids: CSAGEGGFYNEQFF. The CDR3 coding sequence is TGCAGCGCTGGGGAGGGGGGCTTTTACAATGAGCAGTTCTTC.

V gene TRBV6-5 combines with J gene TRBJ1-5; 8 bases map to TRBD1. The CDR3 is 13 amino acids. The germline CDR1 and CDR2 sequences are MNHEY and SVGAGI. V shed 2 bases and J 6 bases; nucleotides not matched to a gene: 0. CDR3: CASSYGQGQPQHF. CDR3 sequence (DNA): TGTGCCAGCAGTTACGGACAGGGTCAGCCCCAGCATTTT.

The chain carries TRBV20-1 and TRBJ2-5; D is ambiguous. Gene TRBJ2-7 matches the end of the DNA better, so the J call may be wrong. The CDR3 extends over 16 amino acids. Germline-derived CDR1 and CDR2 are DFQATT and SNEGSKA (reference sequence). Here the CDR3 reads CSARGIFPGGLYEQYF. The CDR3, as DNA: TGCAGTGCTAGAGGAATCTTTCCAGGCGGCCTCTACGAGCAGTACTTC.

J is TRBJ2-6 and V is TRBV9, with D uncertain. In germline, CDR1 is SGDLS, CDR2 YYNGEE. The ends were cut back, 3 bases at V and 2 bases at J, with 6 bases in the middle. The CDR3 is made up of 14 amino acids. For the CDR3, the DNA is TGTGCCAGCAGCGCCGCTGCTGGGGCCAACGTCCTGACTTTC. Protein: CASSAAAGANVLTF. The whole variable domain, filled in from reference TRBV9 and TRBJ2-6, reads DSGVTQTPKHLITATGQRVTLRCSPRSGDLSVYWYQQSLDQGLQFLIQYYNGEERAKGNILERFSAQQFPDLHSELNLSSLELGDSALYFCASSAAAGANVLTFGAGSRLTVL.